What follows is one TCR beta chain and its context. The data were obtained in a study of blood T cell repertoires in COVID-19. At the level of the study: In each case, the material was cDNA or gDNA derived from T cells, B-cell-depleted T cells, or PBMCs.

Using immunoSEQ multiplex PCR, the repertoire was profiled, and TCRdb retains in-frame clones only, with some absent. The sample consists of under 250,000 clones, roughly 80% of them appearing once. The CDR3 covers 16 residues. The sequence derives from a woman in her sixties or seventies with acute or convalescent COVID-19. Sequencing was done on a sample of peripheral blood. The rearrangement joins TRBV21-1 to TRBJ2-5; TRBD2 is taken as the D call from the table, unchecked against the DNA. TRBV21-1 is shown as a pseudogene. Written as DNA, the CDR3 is TGTGCCAGCAGCGACGTAAGCGGGGGCCTTCAAGAGACCCAGTACTTC. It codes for CASSDVSGGLQETQYF.